The entry below gives a single TCR beta chain sequence along with its context. Using immunoSEQ multiplex PCR, the repertoire was profiled, and TCRdb retains in-frame clones only, with some absent. This table has around 100,000 clones, around 89% appearing once. Stated time point: pretreatment peripheral blood. These data come from a study of PD-L1 blockade in urothelial cancer. Study as a whole: T cells numbered a median of roughly 150,000 in the blood samples.

Germline V gives CDR1 SGHKS, CDR2 YYEKEE (reference sequence). The CDR3 covers 13 residues. V lost 1 base and J 4 bases, leaving 7 bases between the germline ends. This rearrangement joins TRBV5-5 to TRBJ2-3, with D tentatively TRBD1 (5 bases). The TCR sequence derives from a man in his sixties with urothelial cancer. The sequences come from PBMCs, collected around atezolizumab (anti-PD-L1) treatment. The chain's CDR3 is CASSLLGADTQYF. CDR3 DNA sequence: TGTGCCAGCAGCTTGCTAGGGGCAGATACGCAGTATTTT.